Presented here are 12 T cell receptor beta chains from one specimen sequenced in a study of Graves' ophthalmopathy and Graves' hyperthyroidism. The authors amplified TCR beta CDR3 regions, and they did so from RNA transcripts for repertoire sequencing. HTBI-primed RT-PCR formed the first round, and a multiplex PCR formed the second. TCRdb processed the multiplex PCR reads anew with MiXCR; each CDR3 protein has one entry. The sample has tens of thousands of distinct CDR3 sequences, under 55% seen once. Sequencing was carried out using peripheral blood. These receptors came from an adult woman with Graves' ophthalmopathy.

This clonotype was seen ten or more times. The rearrangement links TRBV5-6 to TRBJ1-3, with 8 bases that match TRBD1. The CDR3 length is 18 residues. The V gene's germline CDR1 is SGHDT and CDR2 YYEEEE. The junction had 11 bases not matched to a gene; V was cut back by 3 bases and J by 0 bases. The CDR3: CASSSFRRDRSSGNTIYF. CDR3 bases: TGTGCCAGCAGCTCTTTTAGGCGGGACAGGAGCTCTGGAAACACCATATATTTT.

This clonotype was counted at least ten times. The chain combines TRBV27 with TRBJ1-1, with 9 nucleotides matching TRBD1. CDR3 size: 13 residues. CDR1 is MNHEY and CDR2 is SMNVEV in the germline V gene (reference sequence). V lost 6 bases to trimming and J lost 7 bases; unmatched junction nucleotides: 6. The CDR3 loop is CASRRTGANEAFF. In DNA form, the CDR3 reads TGTGCCAGCAGAAGGACAGGGGCGAATGAAGCTTTCTTT.

This clonotype was seen many times. V usage is TRBV5-8 and J usage is TRBJ2-5; D perhaps matches TRBD2 (5 bases). Germline V CDR1 and CDR2: SGHTS, YDEGEE. V was cut by 3 bases and J by 5 bases, with 17 bases left in between. The CDR3 covers 15 residues. The CDR3 nucleotides are TGTGCCAGCAGCTCAGACGTCGGGGTACGGGAGACCCAGTACTTC. This translates into CASSSDVGVRETQYF.

As concerns this clonotype: This clone may be a read error of a much larger clone one base away. V is TRBV6-1 and J is TRBJ2-7, with 9 bases that match TRBD1. Germline trimming cut 6 bases from V and 2 bases from J; bases unmatched to any gene: 8. From germline, CDR1 is MNHNS and CDR2 SASEGT. This CDR3 is built from 15 residues. The CDR3 loop is CASRPGTGRAYEQYF. DNA for the CDR3: TGTGCCAGCAGACCAGGGACAGGGCGAGCCTACGAGCAGTACTTC.

This clonotype was found many times. V is TRBV7-2 and J is TRBJ1-3; D perhaps matches TRBD1 (6 bases). CDR1 SGHTA and CDR2 FQGNSA come from the germline V gene. V was trimmed by 5 bases and J by 2 bases, leaving 25 bases between them. This CDR3 region has 19 residues. In DNA form, the CDR3 reads TGTGCCAGCAGCCTCATGTGGGGGGCAACGTCCAAGACTGGAAACACCATATATTTT. As protein: CASSLMWGATSKTGNTIYF.

This clonotype was recorded at least ten times. This rearrangement joins TRBV4-3 to TRBJ2-2, with D maybe TRBD2 (6 bases). V was cut by 1 base and J by 1 base, with 7 bases left in between. This CDR3 spans 15 amino acids. The V gene's germline CDR1 is LGHNA and CDR2 YSLEER. The CDR3 here is CASSQGGGNTGELFF. DNA for the CDR3: TGCGCCAGCAGCCAAGGGGGAGGGAACACCGGGGAGCTGTTTTTT.

This clonotype came up many times. The chain employs TRBV3-1 and TRBJ2-1; 13 positions match TRBD2. The CDR3 extends over 13 amino acids. Germline V gene data show CDR1 as LGHDT and CDR2 as YNNKEL (reference sequence). V was pared by 9 bases and J by 10 bases, with 6 bases of the junction left unmatched. The CDR3 region has the DNA TGTGCCAGTACTAGCGGGAGGGCCAGGGAGCAGTTCTTC. Its translation: CASTSGRAREQFF.

This clonotype came up once. At one of its ends the junction is not consistent with the germline gene, which may arise from a read error. The chain uses TRBV20-1 and TRBJ2-2, with 11 bases matching TRBD2. The CDR3 loop spans 13 amino acids. Germline lookup yields CDR1 DFQATT and CDR2 SNEGSKA (reference sequence). The CDR3 nucleotides are TGCAGTGCTACCCTTAATAGCGGGAGGGAGCTGGTTTTT. Amino acid sequence: CSATLNSGRELVF.

On this clonotype itself: A much larger clone sits a single nucleotide away, making a read error possible. This rearrangement joins TRBV7-2 to TRBJ2-5; D might be TRBD2 (6 bases). The germline V gene has CDR1 SGHTA and CDR2 FQGNSA. CDR3 size: 14 residues. Here the CDR3 reads CASSKGDSQGTQYF. DNA for the CDR3: TGTGCCAGCAGCAAAGGGGACTCTCAAGGGACCCAGTACTTC.

This chain links TRBV30 with TRBJ2-3; D call uncertain. Germline V gene sequence: CDR1 GTSNPN, CDR2 SVGIG (reference sequence). The CDR3 spans 11 residues. Between the trimmed V and J ends, which lost 0 bases and 3 bases, there was a span of 1 base. CDR3 protein: CAWSVTDTQYF. DNA of the CDR3: TGTGCCTGGAGTGTAACAGATACGCAGTATTTT.

The chain joins TRBV18 to TRBJ1-5; 8 bases fit TRBD1. Looked up from germline, CDR1 is KGHSH and CDR2 is LQKENI. V shed 3 bases, J shed 4 bases, and the junction held 8 bases outside the gene matches. This CDR3 is 16 amino acids long. In DNA form, the CDR3 reads TGTGCCAGCTCACCCTACGGACAGGGTGCAAATCAGCCCCAGCATTTT. Translation: CASSPYGQGANQPQHF.

The chain carries TRBV15 and TRBJ1-5; D call uncertain. CDR1 is LNHNV, CDR2 YYDKDF, per germline (reference sequence). This CDR3 comprises 16 residues. Trimming stripped 5 bases from V and 3 bases from J, with 17 bases between. As DNA, the CDR3 is TGTGCCACCAGCTCCCCCCTCCGGGGAGTCAATCAGCCCCAGCATTTT. Amino acids: CATSSPLRGVNQPQHF.